This section outlines one TCR beta chain sequence together with its context. The data were obtained in a study of cytotoxic CD8 clonotypes in ibrutinib-treated CLL. The V end lost 3 bases, the J end lost 6 bases, and 18 bases lay between the germline ends. Germline V gene data show CDR1 as ENHRY and CDR2 as SYGVKD. The CDR3 is made up of 16 amino acids. T cells were sequenced at a targeted depth of 1 in 200,000 to 1 in 1 million. Clones were read by immunoSEQ multiplex PCR, and TCRdb kept only the in-frame ones, dropping some. Of about 5,100 clones in the sample, approximately 73% are singletons; the top ten hold approximately 44%.

This receptor was taken from a human donor with chronic lymphocytic leukemia. Sequences were derived from PBMCs, sampled before ibrutinib treatment. The chain combines TRBV10-3 with TRBJ2-1, with TRBD1 as a possible D gene (5 bases). DNA for the CDR3: TGTGCCATCAGTGACCCAGCAACCAGGGTGGGCAATGAGCAGTTCTTC. Protein product: CAISDPATRVGNEQFF.